This T cell receptor (beta chain) was recovered during a study of cytomegalovirus exposure and HLA in healthy donors. V trimming: 5 bases; J trimming: 7 bases; junction bases outside the gene matches: 12. The CDR3 spans 16 residues. Germline CDR1 reads PRHDT; CDR2 reads FYEKMQ (reference sequence). Both 60 Vbeta primers and 13 Jbeta primers went into the PCR. Original data processing: Later reanalysis found approximately 76 million unique TCR beta chains, 10 million to 14 million of them shared. Sequencing was performed with immunoSEQ multiplex PCR; in TCRdb, only in-frame clones are kept and a portion is missing. V, J and clone size reflect that table, while D and trimming were determined from the DNA. The sample records 150,000 to 200,000 clones, approximately 85% being singletons.

The sequence came from a woman aged 45 to 65 in good health and CMV-seronegative. The sequenced material came from PBMCs. This chain connects TRBV13 to TRBJ2-7, with 12 bases fitting TRBD1. CDR3 in DNA: TGTGCCAGCAGCGACTCGGGACAGGGGGCGACGGGGGAGCAGTACTTC. Translating it yields CASSDSGQGATGEQYF.